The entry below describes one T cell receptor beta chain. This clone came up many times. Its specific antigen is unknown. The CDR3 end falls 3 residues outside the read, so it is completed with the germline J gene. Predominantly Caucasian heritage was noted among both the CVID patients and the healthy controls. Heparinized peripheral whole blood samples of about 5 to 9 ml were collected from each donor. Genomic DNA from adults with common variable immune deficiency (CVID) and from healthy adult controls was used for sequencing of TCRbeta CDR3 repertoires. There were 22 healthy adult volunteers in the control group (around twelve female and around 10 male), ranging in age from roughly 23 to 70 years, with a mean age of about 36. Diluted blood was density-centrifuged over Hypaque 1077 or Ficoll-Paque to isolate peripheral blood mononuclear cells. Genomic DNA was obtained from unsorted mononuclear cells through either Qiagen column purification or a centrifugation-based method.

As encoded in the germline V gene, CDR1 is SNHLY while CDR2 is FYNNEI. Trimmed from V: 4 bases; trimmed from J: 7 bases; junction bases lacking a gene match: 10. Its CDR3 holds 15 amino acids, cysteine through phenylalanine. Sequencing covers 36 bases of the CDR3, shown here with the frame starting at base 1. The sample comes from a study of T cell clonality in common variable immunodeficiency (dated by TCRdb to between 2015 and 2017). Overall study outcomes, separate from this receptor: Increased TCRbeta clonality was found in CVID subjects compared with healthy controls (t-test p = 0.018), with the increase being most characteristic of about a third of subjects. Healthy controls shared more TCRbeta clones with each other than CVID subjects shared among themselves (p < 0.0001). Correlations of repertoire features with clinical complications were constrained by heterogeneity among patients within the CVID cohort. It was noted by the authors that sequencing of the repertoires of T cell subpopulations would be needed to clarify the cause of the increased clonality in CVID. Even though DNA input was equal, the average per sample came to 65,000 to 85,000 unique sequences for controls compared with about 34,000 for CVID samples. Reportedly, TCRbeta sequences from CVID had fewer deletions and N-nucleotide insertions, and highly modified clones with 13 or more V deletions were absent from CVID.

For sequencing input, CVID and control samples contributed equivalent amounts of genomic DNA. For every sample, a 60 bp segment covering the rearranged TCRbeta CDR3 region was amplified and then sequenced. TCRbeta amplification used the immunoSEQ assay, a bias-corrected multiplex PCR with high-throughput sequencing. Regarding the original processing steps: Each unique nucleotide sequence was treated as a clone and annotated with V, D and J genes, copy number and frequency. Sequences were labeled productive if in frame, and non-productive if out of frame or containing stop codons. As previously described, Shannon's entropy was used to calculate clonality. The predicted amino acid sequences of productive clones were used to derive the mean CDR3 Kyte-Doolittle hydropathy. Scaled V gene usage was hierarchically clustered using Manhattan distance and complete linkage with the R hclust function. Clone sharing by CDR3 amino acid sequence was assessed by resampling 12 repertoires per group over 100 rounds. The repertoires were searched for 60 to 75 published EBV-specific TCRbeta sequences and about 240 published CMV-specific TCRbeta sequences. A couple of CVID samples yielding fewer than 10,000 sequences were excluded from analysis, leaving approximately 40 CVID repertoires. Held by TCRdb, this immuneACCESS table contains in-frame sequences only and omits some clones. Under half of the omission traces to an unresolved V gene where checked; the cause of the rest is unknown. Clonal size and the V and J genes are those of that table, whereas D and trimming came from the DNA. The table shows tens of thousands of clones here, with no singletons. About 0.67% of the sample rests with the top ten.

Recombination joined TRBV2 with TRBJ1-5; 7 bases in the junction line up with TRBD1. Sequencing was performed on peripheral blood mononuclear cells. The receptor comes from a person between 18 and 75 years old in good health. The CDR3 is CASSVGRQGKQPQHF. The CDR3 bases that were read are TGTGCCAGCAGTGTAGGTAGACAGGGTAAGCAGCCC.